This T cell receptor beta chain emerged from a study of shared clonotypes between healthy human individuals. The V segment lost 6 bases and the J segment 7 bases; nucleotides outside the gene matches: 10. CDR3 length: 14 amino acids. From germline, CDR1 is SGHAT and CDR2 FQNNGV. Study-wide results and caveats: Estimated clonotype richness was generally higher in naive than memory subsets. Among a few donors, roughly 5% of naive CD4 clonotypes were found in common.

Several immunoSEQ plates held equal portions of the genomic DNA taken from each subset. Profiled with immunoSEQ multiplex PCR; TCRdb holds only in-frame clones, not every one. The sample contains fewer than 3 million clones, under 95% of which appear only once. Turning to this clone: Its antigen is undetermined.

Sequencing used naive CD4+ T cells from PBMCs. Subset meaning: CD45RA+ positively selected. The chain combines TRBV11-2 with TRBJ2-7; 9 nucleotides match TRBD1. The receptor was isolated from a man aged 18 to 30 in good health. Some clones in this sample may be carry-over from other donors' samples. The CDR3 reads CASSPGTGSREQYF. CDR3 DNA sequence: TGTGCCAGCAGTCCCGGGACAGGGTCTCGGGAGCAGTACTTC.